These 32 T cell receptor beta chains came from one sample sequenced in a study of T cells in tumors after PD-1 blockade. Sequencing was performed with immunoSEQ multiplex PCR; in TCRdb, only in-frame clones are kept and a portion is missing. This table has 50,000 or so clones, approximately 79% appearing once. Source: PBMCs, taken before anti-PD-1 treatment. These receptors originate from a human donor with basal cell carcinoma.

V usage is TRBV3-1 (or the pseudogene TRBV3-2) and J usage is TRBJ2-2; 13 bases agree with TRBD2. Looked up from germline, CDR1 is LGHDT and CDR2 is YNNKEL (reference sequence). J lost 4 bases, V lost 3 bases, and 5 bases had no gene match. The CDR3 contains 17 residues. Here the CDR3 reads CASSQWGLAGFTGELFF. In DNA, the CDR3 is TGTGCCAGCAGCCAGTGGGGACTAGCGGGATTCACCGGGGAGCTGTTTTTT.

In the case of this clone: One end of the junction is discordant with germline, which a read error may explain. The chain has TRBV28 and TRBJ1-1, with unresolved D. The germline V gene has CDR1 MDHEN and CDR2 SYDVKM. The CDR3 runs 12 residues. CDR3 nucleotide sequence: TGTGCCAGCAGTTTGAGGAACGCTGAAGCTTTCTTT. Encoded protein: CASSLRNAEAFF. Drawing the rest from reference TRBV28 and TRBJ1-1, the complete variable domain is DVKVTQSSRYLVKRTGEKVFLECVQDMDHENMFWYRQDPGLGLRLIYFSYDVKMKEKGDIPEGYSVSREKKERFSLILESASTNQTSMYLCASSLRNAEAFFGQGTRLTVV.

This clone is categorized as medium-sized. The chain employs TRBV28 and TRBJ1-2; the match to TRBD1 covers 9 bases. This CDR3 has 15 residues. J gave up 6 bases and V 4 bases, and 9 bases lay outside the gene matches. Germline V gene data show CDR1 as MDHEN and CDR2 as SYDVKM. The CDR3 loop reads CASSSTRDRENGYTF. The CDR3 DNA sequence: TGTGCCAGCAGTTCAACCCGGGACAGGGAAAATGGCTACACCTTC.

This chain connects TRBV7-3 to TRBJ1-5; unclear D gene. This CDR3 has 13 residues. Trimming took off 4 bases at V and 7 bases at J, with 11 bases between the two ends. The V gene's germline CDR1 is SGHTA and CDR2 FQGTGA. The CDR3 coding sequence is TGTGCCAGCAGCTCCCAGGATGGCCAGCCCCAGCATTTT. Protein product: CASSSQDGQPQHF. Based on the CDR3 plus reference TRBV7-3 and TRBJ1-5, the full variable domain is GAGVSQTPSNKVTEKGKYVELRCDPISGHTALYWYRQSLGQGPEFLIYFQGTGAADDSGLPNDRFFAVRPEGSVSTLKIQRTERGDSAVYLCASSSQDGQPQHFGDGTRLSIL.

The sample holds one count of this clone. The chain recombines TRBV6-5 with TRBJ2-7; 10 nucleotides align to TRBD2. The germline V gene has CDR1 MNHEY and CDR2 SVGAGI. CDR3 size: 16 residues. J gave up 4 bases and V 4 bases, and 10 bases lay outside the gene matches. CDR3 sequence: CASSLSLAGVQYEQYF. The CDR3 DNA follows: TGTGCCAGCAGTTTGAGCCTAGCGGGAGTTCAGTACGAGCAGTACTTC.

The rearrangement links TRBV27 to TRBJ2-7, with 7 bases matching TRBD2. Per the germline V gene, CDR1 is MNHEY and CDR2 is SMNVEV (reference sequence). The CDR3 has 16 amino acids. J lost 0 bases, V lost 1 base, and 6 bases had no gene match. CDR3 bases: TGTGCCAGCAGTTTATTAGCGGGTAAGGCCTCCTACGAGCAGTACTTC. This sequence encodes CASSLLAGKASYEQYF.

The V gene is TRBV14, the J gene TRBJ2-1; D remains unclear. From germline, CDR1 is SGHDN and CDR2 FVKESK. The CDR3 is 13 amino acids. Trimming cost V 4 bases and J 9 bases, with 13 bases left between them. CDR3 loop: CASSRLSVPEQFF. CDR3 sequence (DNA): TGTGCCAGCAGCCGACTGTCGGTCCCTGAGCAGTTCTTC.

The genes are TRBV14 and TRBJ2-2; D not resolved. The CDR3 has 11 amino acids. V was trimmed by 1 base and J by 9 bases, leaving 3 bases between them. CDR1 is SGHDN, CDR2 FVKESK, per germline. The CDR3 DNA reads TGTGCCAGCAGCCAAGTTAGGGAGCTGTTTTTT. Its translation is CASSQVRELFF.

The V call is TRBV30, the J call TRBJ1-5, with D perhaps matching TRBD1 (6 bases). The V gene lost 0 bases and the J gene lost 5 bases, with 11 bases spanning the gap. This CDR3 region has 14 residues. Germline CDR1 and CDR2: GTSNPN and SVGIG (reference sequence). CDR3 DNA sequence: TGTGCCTGGAGTGTCTCGACAGGCCATCAGCCCCAGCATTTT. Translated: CAWSVSTGHQPQHF.

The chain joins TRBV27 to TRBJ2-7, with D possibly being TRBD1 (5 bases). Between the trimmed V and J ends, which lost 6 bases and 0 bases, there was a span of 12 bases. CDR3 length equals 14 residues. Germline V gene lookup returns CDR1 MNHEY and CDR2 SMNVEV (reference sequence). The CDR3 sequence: CASRHTGDSYEQYF. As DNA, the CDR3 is TGTGCCAGCAGACATACAGGCGACTCCTACGAGCAGTACTTC.

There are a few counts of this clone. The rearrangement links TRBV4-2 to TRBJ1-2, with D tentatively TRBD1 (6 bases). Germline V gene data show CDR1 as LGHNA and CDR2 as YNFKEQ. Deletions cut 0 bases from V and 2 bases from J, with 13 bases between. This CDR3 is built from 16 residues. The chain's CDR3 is CASSQDPGRGNYGYTF. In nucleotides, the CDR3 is TGTGCCAGCAGCCAAGATCCCGGCAGGGGCAACTATGGCTACACCTTC.

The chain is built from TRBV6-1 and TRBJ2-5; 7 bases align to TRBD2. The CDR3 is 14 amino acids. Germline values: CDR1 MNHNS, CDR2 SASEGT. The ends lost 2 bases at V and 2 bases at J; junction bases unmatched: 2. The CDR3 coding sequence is TGTGCCAGCAGTGAATCCGGGGGGCAAGAGACCCAGTACTTC. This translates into CASSESGGQETQYF.

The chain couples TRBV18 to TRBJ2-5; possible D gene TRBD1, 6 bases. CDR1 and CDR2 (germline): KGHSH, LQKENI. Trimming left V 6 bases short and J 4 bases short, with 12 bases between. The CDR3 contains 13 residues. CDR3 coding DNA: TGTGCCAGCTCGGGGGACAAGTCAGAGACCCAGTACTTC. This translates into CASSGDKSETQYF.

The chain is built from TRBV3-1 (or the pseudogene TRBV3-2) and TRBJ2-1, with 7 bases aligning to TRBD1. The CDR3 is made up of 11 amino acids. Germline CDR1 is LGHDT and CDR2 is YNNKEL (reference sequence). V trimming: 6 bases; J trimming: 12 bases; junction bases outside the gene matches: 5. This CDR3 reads CASSLTGMQFF. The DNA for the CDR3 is TGTGCCAGCAGTCTGACAGGGATGCAGTTCTTC.

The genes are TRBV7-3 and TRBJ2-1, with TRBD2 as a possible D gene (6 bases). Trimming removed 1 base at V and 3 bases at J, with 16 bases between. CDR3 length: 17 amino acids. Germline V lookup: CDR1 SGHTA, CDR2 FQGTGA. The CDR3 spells CASSLNPRLGGYNEQFF. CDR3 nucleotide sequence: TGTGCCAGCAGCTTAAACCCCCGACTAGGAGGCTACAATGAGCAGTTCTTC.

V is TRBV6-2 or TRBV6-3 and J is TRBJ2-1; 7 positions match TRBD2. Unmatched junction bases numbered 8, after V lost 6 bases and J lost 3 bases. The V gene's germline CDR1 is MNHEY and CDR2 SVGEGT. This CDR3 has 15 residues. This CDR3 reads CASSHRAGLYNEQFF. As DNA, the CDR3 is TGTGCCAGCAGCCACCGAGCGGGACTCTACAATGAGCAGTTCTTC.

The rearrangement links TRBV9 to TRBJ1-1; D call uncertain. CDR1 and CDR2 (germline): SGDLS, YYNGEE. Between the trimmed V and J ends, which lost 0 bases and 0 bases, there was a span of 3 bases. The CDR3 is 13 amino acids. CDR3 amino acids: CASSVDLNTEAFF. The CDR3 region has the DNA TGTGCCAGCAGCGTAGACTTGAACACTGAAGCTTTCTTT. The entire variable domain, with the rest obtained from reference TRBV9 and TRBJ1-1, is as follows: DSGVTQTPKHLITATGQRVTLRCSPRSGDLSVYWYQQSLDQGLQFLIQYYNGEERAKGNILERFSAQQFPDLHSELNLSSLELGDSALYFCASSVDLNTEAFFGQGTRLTVV.

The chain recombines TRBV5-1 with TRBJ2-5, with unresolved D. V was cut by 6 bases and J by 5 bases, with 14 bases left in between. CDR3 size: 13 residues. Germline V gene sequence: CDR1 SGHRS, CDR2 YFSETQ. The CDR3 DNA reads TGCGCCAGCACGACAACACCCGGGGAGACCCAGTACTTC. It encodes CASTTTPGETQYF.

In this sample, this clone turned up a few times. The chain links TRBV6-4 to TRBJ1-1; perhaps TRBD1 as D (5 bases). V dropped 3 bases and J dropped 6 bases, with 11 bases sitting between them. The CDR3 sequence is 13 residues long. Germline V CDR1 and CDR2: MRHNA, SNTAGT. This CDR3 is CASSEARGAEAFF. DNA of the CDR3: TGTGCCAGCAGTGAGGCGAGGGGCGCTGAAGCTTTCTTT.

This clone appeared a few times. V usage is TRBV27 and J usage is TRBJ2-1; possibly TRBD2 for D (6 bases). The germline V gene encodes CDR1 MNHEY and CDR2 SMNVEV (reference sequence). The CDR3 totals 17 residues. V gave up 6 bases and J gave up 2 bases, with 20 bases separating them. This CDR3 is CASSPPRGRKAYNEQFF. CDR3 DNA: TGTGCCAGCAGCCCCCCTCGAGGGAGGAAAGCCTACAATGAGCAGTTCTTC.

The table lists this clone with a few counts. The CDR3 sequence is CASSSGQAINTEAFF. The CDR3 DNA reads TGTGCCAGCAGCTCGGGACAGGCCATAAACACTGAAGCTTTCTTT. The rearrangement links TRBV5-4 to TRBJ1-1; TRBD1 agrees at 8 bases. The CDR3 is 15 amino acids. CDR1 and CDR2 (germline): SGHNT, YYREEE (reference sequence). Trimming removed 3 bases from V and 2 bases from J; junction bases left unmatched: 6.

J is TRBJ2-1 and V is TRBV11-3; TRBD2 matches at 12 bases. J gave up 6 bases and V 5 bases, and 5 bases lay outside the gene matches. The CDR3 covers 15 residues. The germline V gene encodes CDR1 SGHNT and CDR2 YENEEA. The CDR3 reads CASSKLAGGFNEQFF. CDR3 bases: TGTGCCAGCAGCAAACTAGCGGGAGGATTCAATGAGCAGTTCTTC.

This CDR3 is CSVTGSWDGYTF. CDR3 nucleotides: TGCAGCGTTACAGGGTCTTGGGATGGCTACACCTTC. The chain has TRBV29-1 and TRBJ1-2, with D perhaps matching TRBD1 (6 bases). Between the trimmed V and J ends, which lost 5 bases and 6 bases, there was a span of 13 bases. The CDR3 extends over 12 amino acids. Germline V gene data show CDR1 as SQVTM and CDR2 as ANQGSEA.

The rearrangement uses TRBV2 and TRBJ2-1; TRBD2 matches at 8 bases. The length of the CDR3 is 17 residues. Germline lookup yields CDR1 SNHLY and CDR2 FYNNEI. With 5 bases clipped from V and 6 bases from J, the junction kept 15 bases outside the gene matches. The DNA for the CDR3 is TGTGCCAGCAGTCCAAACCCGGGACTAGAATTCCTCAATGAGCAGTTCTTC. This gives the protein CASSPNPGLEFLNEQFF.

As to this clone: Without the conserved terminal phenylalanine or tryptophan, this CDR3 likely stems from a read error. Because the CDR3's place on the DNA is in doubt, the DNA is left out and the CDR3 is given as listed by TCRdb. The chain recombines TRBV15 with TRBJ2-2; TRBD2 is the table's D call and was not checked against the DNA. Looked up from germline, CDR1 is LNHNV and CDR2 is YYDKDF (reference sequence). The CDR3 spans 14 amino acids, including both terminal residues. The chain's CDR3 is CATSRHTGELFPFL.

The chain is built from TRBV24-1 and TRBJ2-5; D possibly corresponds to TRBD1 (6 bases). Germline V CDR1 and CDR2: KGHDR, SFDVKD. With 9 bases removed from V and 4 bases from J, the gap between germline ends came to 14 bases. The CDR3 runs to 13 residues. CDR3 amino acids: CATGPAGVETQYF. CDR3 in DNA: TGTGCCACCGGACCAGCAGGGGTAGAGACCCAGTACTTC.

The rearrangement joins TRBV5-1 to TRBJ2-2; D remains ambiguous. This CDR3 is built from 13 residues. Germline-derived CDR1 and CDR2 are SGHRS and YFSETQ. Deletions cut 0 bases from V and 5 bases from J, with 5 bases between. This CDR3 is CASSLERTGELFF. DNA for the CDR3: TGCGCCAGCAGCTTGGAACGGACCGGGGAGCTGTTTTTT. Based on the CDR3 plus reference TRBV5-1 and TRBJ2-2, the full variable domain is KAGVTQTPRYLIKTRGQQVTLSCSPISGHRSVSWYQQTPGQGLQFLFEYFSETQRNKGNFPGRFSGRQFSNSRSEMNVSTLELGDSALYLCASSLERTGELFFGEGSRLTVL.

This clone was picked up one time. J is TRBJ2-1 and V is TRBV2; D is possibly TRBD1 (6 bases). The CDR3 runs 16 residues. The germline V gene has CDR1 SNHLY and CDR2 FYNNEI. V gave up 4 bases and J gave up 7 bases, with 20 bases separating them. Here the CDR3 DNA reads TGTGCCAGCAGTGCGCAGCAGGGAGCGAGGGGGAATGAGCAGTTCTTC. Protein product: CASSAQQGARGNEQFF.

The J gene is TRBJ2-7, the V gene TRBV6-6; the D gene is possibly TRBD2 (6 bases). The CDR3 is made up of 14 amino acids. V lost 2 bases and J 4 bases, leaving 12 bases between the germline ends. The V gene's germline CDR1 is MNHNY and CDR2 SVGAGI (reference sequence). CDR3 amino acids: CASSYGSGEYEQYF. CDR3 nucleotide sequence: TGTGCCAGCAGTTACGGTAGCGGAGAATACGAGCAGTACTTC.

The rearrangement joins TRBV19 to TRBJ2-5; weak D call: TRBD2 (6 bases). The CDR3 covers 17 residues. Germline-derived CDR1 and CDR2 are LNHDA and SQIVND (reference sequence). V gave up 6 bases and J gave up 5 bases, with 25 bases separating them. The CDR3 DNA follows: TGTGCCAGTAGCTTTCAGGCACGGGACTCCGGCGGGGAGACCCAGTACTTC. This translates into CASSFQARDSGGETQYF.

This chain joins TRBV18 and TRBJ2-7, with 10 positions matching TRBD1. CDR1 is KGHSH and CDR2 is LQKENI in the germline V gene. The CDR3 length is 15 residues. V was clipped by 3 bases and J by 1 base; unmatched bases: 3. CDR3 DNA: TGTGCCAGCTCACCTGGACAGGGGGAGTCCTACGAGCAGTACTTC. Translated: CASSPGQGESYEQYF. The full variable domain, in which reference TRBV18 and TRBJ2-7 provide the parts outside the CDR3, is NAGVMQNPRHLVRRRGQEARLRCSPMKGHSHVYWYRQLPEEGLKFMVYLQKENIIDESGMPKERFSAEFPKEGPSILRIQQVVRGDSAAYFCASSPGQGESYEQYFGPGTRLTVT.

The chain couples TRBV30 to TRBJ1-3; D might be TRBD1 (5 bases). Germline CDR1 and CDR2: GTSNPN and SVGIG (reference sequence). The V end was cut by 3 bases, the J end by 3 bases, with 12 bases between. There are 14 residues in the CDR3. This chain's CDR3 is CAWRGGDFGNTIYF. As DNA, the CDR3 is TGTGCCTGGAGGGGGGGGGACTTTGGAAACACCATATATTTT. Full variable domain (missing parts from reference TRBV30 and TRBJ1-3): SQTIHQWPATLVQPVGSPLSLECTVEGTSNPNLYWYRQAAGRGLQLLFYSVGIGQISSEVPQNLSASRPQDRQFILSSKKLLLSDSGFYLCAWRGGDFGNTIYFGEGSWLTVV.